The clone carrying this TCR beta chain appeared a few times. TCRdb re-called the RT-PCR reads through MiXCR, storing one row per CDR3 protein. The data hold about 680,000 distinct CDR3 sequences, with over 12% observed a single time. Germline V gives CDR1 SGHDT, CDR2 YYEEEE. This CDR3 region has 13 residues. V was shortened by 1 base and J by 6 bases, with 9 bases between the two germline ends. The sequence was collected from a female donor in good health, serving as a healthy control. Sequencing was done on a sample of memory CD4+ T cells from blood. This chain uses TRBV5-6 with TRBJ2-3; D is unresolved. DNA for the CDR3: TGTGCCAGCAGCTTGAGACCGTGGGATACGCAGTATTTT. As protein: CASSLRPWDTQYF.